This TCR beta chain was sequenced in a study of yellow fever vaccine responses in identical twins. Study findings and constraints: Vaccine T cell responses of twins reportedly seemed partly convergent and partly personalized.

TCRdb re-analysed the RT-PCR reads in MiXCR, keeping a single row per CDR3 protein. The sample records some 20,000 distinct CDR3 sequences, around 65% being singletons. In the case of this clonotype: Its specificity is not known.

Trimming cost V 3 bases and J 4 bases, with 7 bases left between them. The CDR3 contains 13 residues. Germline values: CDR1 WNHNN, CDR2 SYGVQD (reference sequence). The source material was T cells from blood (PBMCs), unsorted or a sorted subset (not recorded which), sampled before or after yellow fever vaccination (not recorded which). V and J are TRBV10-1 and TRBJ1-5; D gene unclear. This clonotype originated in a woman aged 18 to 35 who received the yellow fever vaccine. CDR3 nucleotide sequence: TGCGCCAGCAGTGACAGGAGGAATCAGCCCCAGCATTTT. This gives the protein CASSDRRNQPQHF.